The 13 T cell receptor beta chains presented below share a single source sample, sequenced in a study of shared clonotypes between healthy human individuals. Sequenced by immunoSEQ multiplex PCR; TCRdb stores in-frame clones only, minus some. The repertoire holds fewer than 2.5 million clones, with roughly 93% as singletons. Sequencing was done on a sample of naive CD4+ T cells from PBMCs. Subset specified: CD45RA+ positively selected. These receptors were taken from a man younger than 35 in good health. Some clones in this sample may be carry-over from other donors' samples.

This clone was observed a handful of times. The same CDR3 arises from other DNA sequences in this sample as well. The CDR3 sequence: CASSRDRGHQPQHF. DNA of the CDR3: TGTGCCAGCAGCAGGGACAGGGGCCATCAGCCCCAGCATTTT. The genes are TRBV27 and TRBJ1-5; TRBD1 matches 10 bases. Germline loops: CDR1 MNHEY, CDR2 SMNVEV (reference sequence). V lost 6 bases to trimming and J lost 5 bases; unmatched junction nucleotides: 4. The CDR3 runs to 14 residues.

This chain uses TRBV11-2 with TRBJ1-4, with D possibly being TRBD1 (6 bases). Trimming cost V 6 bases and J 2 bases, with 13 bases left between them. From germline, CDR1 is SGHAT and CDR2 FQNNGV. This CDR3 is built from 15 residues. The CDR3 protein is CASRTNRETNEKLFF. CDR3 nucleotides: TGTGCCAGCAGAACAAACAGGGAGACTAATGAAAAACTGTTTTTT.

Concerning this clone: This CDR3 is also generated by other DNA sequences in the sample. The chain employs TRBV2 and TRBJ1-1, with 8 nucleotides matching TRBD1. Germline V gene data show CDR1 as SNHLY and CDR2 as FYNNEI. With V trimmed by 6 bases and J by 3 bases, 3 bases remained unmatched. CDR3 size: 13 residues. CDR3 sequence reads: CASRGQVDTEAFF. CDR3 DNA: TGTGCCAGCAGGGGACAGGTAGACACTGAAGCTTTCTTT.

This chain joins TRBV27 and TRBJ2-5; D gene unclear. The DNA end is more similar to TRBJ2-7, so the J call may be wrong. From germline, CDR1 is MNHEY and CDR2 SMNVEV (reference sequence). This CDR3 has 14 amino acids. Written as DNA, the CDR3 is TGTGCCAGCAGTTTATATGGCAGTACCTACGAGCAGTACTTC. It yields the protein CASSLYGSTYEQYF.

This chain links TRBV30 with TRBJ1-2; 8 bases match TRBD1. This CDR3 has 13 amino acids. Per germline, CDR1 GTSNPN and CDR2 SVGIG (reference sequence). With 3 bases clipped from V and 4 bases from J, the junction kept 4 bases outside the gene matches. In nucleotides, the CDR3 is TGTGCCTGGAGACAAGACAGGGGCTATGGCTACACCTTC. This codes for CAWRQDRGYGYTF. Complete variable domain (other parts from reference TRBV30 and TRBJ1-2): SQTIHQWPATLVQPVGSPLSLECTVEGTSNPNLYWYRQAAGRGLQLLFYSVGIGQISSEVPQNLSASRPQDRQFILSSKKLLLSDSGFYLCAWRQDRGYGYTFGSGTRLTVV.

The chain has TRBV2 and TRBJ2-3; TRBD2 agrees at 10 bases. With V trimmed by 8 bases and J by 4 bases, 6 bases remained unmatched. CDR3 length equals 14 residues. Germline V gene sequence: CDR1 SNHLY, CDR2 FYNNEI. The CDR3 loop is CASPLAGDSDTQYF. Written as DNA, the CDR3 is TGTGCCAGCCCGCTAGCGGGAGACTCAGATACGCAGTATTTT. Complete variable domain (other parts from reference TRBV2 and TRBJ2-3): EPEVTQTPSHQVTQMGQEVILRCVPISNHLYFYWYRQILGQKVEFLVSFYNNEISEKSEIFDDQFSVERPDGSNFTLKIRSTKLEDSAMYFCASPLAGDSDTQYFGPGTRLTVL.

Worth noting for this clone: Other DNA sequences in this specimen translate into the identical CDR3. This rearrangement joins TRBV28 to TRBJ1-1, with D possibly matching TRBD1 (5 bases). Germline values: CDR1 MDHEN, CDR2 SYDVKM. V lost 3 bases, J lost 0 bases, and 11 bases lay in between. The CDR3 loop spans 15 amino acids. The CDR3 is CASSLGGALNTEAFF. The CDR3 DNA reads TGTGCCAGCAGTTTGGGCGGGGCGTTGAACACTGAAGCTTTCTTT.

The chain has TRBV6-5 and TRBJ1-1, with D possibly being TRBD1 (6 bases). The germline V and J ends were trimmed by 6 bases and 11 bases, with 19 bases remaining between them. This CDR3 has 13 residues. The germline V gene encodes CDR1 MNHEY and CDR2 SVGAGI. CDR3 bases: TGTGCCAGCAGACTCTCGCAGACAGGTCGGGCTTTCTTT. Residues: CASRLSQTGRAFF.

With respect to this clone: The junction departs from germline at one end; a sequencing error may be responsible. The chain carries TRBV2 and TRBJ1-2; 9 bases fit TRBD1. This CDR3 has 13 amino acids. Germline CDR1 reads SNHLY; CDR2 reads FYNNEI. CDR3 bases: TGTGCCAGCAGTGATCGGGACAGGGTTGGCGACACCTTC. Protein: CASSDRDRVGDTF.

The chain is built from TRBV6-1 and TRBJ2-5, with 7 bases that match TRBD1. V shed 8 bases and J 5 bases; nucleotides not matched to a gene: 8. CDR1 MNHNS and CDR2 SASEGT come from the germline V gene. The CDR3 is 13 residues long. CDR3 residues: CASALGGDETQYF. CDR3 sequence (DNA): TGTGCCAGCGCTCTAGGGGGCGATGAGACCCAGTACTTC.

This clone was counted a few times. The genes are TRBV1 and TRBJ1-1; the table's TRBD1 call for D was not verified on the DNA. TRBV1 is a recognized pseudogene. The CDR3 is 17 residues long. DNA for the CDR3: TGCACCAGCAGCCAAGATCGAGGGGGACAACTTTCCACTGAAGCTTTCTTT. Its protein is CTSSQDRGGQLSTEAFF.

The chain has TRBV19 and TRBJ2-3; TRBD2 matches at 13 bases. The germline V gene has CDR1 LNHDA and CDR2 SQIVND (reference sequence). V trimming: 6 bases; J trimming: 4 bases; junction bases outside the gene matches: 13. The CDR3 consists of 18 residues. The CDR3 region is CASRKPGLAGLGADTQYF. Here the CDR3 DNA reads TGTGCCAGTAGGAAACCGGGACTAGCGGGATTGGGGGCAGATACGCAGTATTTT.

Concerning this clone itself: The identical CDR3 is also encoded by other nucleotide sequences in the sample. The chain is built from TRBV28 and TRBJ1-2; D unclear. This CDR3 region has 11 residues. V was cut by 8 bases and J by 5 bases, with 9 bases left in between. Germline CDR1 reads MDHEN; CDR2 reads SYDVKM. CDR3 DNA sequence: TGTGCCAGCTCCTCGGGTTATGGCTACACCTTC. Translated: CASSSGYGYTF.